This TCR beta chain emerged from a study of blood T cell repertoires in COVID-19. J gave up 3 bases and V 3 bases, and 4 bases lay outside the gene matches. The CDR3 sequence is 14 residues long. Germline lookup yields CDR1 MNHEY and CDR2 SMNVEV (reference sequence). In assigning cohorts, the study relied on participant-reported clinical history. Either two negative PCRs, clearance, or symptom resolution qualified Cohort 3 donors as recovered. Assay: immunoSEQ multiplex PCR; the TCRdb copy retains only in-frame clones and omits some. The repertoire holds about 370,000 clones, approximately 90% seen once, with roughly 1% in the top ten.

The receptor's source is a man aged 18 to 30 who had recovered from COVID-19. Sequencing was performed on PBMCs or T cells enriched from blood (not recorded which). The chain carries TRBV27 and TRBJ1-2; 7 nucleotides line up with TRBD1. CDR3 DNA: TGTGCCAGCAGTTTTAGGGGGCGCGACTATGGCTACACCTTC. Protein product: CASSFRGRDYGYTF.